The TCR beta chain described here comes from a study of T cell changes during pregnancy in multiple sclerosis. A few counts support this clone. The protocol was immunoSEQ multiplex PCR, while the TCRdb copy is restricted to in-frame clones and leaves out a portion. The sample shows about 14,000 clones, about 88% of them seen only once. Per the germline V gene, CDR1 is MGHRA and CDR2 is YSYEKL. The CDR3 sequence is 15 residues long. V lost 1 base and J lost 4; bases outside the gene matches: 7. This TCR derives from a female donor with multiple sclerosis, enrolled in a pregnancy study. The chain uses TRBV4-1 and TRBJ2-7, with 7 bases lining up with TRBD1. Specimen: CD8+ T cells from peripheral blood mononuclear cells, collected in the first trimester of pregnancy. CDR3 nucleotide sequence: TGCGCCAGCAGCCAAGGTCAGGGGGAAGGATACGAGCAGTACTTC. Protein sequence: CASSQGQGEGYEQYF.